The 26 T cell receptor beta chains below were found in one sample sequenced in a study of T-cell reconstitution after alpha-beta-depleted transplantation in children. Unique molecular identifiers were incorporated into the prepared TCRbeta library. TCRdb independently ran MiXCR on the PCR reads; one entry per CDR3 protein. The sample lists 60,000 to 85,000 distinct CDR3 sequences, 18% occurring once. The sequenced sample was PBMCs, mostly from graft donor cells, obtained 360 days after TCRalphabeta/CD19-depleted stem cell transplant. The receptors come from a male patient aged 2 to 10 who had a stem cell transplant for acute lymphoblastic leukemia, so the T cells may come from the graft donor.

Only a few counts were recorded for this clonotype. The chain recombines TRBV4-1 with TRBJ2-5; D may match TRBD1 or TRBD2 (5 bases each). The V and J ends lost 4 bases and 2 bases respectively, with 11 bases between them. The CDR3 runs 14 residues. Looked up from germline, CDR1 is MGHRA and CDR2 is YSYEKL. Here the CDR3 DNA reads TGCGCCAGCAGCCTATGGGACCGTCAAGAGACCCAGTACTTC. It translates to CASSLWDRQETQYF.

This clonotype was observed at least ten times. The chain links TRBV5-4 to TRBJ2-1; D gene unclear. Germline V gene lookup returns CDR1 SGHNT and CDR2 YYREEE (reference sequence). The CDR3 spans 13 residues. The CDR3 reads CAVRTAYYNEQFF. CDR3 DNA: TGTGCAGTAAGAACCGCTTACTACAATGAGCAGTTCTTC.

The rearrangement uses TRBV5-1 and TRBJ2-1, with TRBD2 identical over 7 bases. V was pared by 4 bases and J by 2 bases, with 12 bases of the junction left unmatched. The germline V gene encodes CDR1 SGHRS and CDR2 YFSETQ. The CDR3 contains 17 residues. This chain's CDR3 is CASSVGGGGRPYNEQFF. The CDR3 coding sequence is TGCGCCAGCAGCGTGGGTGGTGGCGGGAGACCCTACAATGAGCAGTTCTTC.

The J gene is TRBJ2-5, the V gene TRBV7-9; D is unresolved. This CDR3 is 13 amino acids long. V was trimmed by 5 bases and J by 5 bases, leaving 12 bases between them. Germline V gene sequence: CDR1 SEHNR, CDR2 FQNEAQ (reference sequence). The CDR3 DNA sequence: TGTGCCAGCAGCCCGAGGTCAAAGGAGACCCAGTACTTC. This encodes CASSPRSKETQYF. Complete variable domain (other parts from reference TRBV7-9 and TRBJ2-5): DTGVSQNPRHKITKRGQNVTFRCDPISEHNRLYWYRQTLGQGPEFLTYFQNEAQLEKSRLLSDRFSAERPKGSFSTLEIQRTEQGDSAMYLCASSPRSKETQYFGPGTRLLVL.

V is TRBV7-6 and J is TRBJ2-3; D assignment may be TRBD1 or TRBD2 (5 bases each). V shed 8 bases and J shed 5 bases, with 20 bases lying between them. The CDR3 has 15 residues. CDR1 is SGHVS and CDR2 is FNYEAQ in the germline V gene. CDR3 sequence: CASVYWGNYGDTQYF. The CDR3 coding sequence is TGTGCCAGCGTGTATTGGGGGAATTATGGAGATACGCAGTATTTT. Based on the CDR3 plus reference TRBV7-6 and TRBJ2-3, the full variable domain is GAGVSQSPRYKVTKRGQDVALRCDPISGHVSLYWYRQALGQGPEFLTYFNYEAQQDKSGLPNDRFSAERPEGSISTLTIQRTEQRDSAMYRCASVYWGNYGDTQYFGPGTRLTVL.

CDR3 sequence (DNA): TGTGCCAGCAGCCGAAACCAGGGCTCCTACGAGCAGTACTTC. This codes for CASSRNQGSYEQYF. The chain uses TRBV11-2 and TRBJ2-7; a weak D match, TRBD1 (5 bases). This CDR3 is built from 14 residues. Deletions cut 5 bases from V and 0 bases from J, with 11 bases between. Germline V gene data show CDR1 as SGHAT and CDR2 as FQNNGV.

V is TRBV7-9 and J is TRBJ2-3, with D possibly TRBD2 on 5 matching bases. CDR1 is SEHNR, CDR2 FQNEAQ, per germline (reference sequence). V was trimmed by 2 bases and J by 4 bases, leaving 10 bases between them. The CDR3 totals 14 residues. The CDR3 protein is CASSLIGVADTQYF. In DNA form, the CDR3 reads TGTGCCAGCAGCTTAATCGGGGTGGCAGATACGCAGTATTTT.

In this sample, this clonotype turned up a few times. J is TRBJ2-7 and V is TRBV21-1. TRBV21-1 is described as a pseudogene. The CDR3 sequence is 15 residues long. As DNA, the CDR3 is TGTGCCAGCAGCAAACGATGGACAGGGCCCTACGAGCAGTACTTC. Translated: CASSKRWTGPYEQYF.

The chain couples TRBV10-3 to TRBJ2-7; perhaps TRBD1 as D (6 bases). Between the trimmed V and J ends, which lost 2 bases and 0 bases, there was a span of 11 bases. The CDR3 has 15 residues. In germline, CDR1 is ENHRY, CDR2 SYGVKD. The CDR3 here is CAISEALTGSYEQYF. The CDR3, as DNA: TGTGCCATCAGTGAGGCTCTGACAGGCTCCTACGAGCAGTACTTC.

The V call is TRBV12-3 or TRBV12-4, the J call TRBJ1-5; D gene unclear. Trimming stripped 1 base from V and 0 bases from J, with 7 bases between. This CDR3 is 15 amino acids long. Written as DNA, the CDR3 is TGTGCCAGCAGTTTAGGACATCATAGCAATCAGCCCCAGCATTTT. Amino acid sequence: CASSLGHHSNQPQHF.

This clonotype came up many times. The chain couples TRBV12-3 or TRBV12-4 to TRBJ2-1; no firm D call. The CDR3 is 13 amino acids. V was clipped by 4 bases and J by 6 bases, with 10 bases between them. The DNA of the CDR3 is TGTGCCAGCAGTTCCTACAGAGGCAATGAGCAGTTCTTC. This sequence encodes CASSSYRGNEQFF.

The V and J genes are TRBV3-1 and TRBJ1-2; D is perhaps TRBD1 (6 bases). Germline V gene lookup returns CDR1 LGHDT and CDR2 YNNKEL (reference sequence). This CDR3 spans 15 amino acids. Trimming took 2 bases from V and 4 from J, leaving 14 bases between them. The CDR3 spells CASSQIGGRGYGYTF. Written as DNA, the CDR3 is TGTGCCAGCAGCCAAATAGGTGGCAGGGGCTATGGCTACACCTTC. Filled out from reference TRBV3-1 and TRBJ1-2, the complete variable domain reads DTAVSQTPKYLVTQMGNDKSIKCEQNLGHDTMYWYKQDSKKFLKIMFSYNNKELIINETVPNRFSPKSPDKAHLNLHINSLELGDSAVYFCASSQIGGRGYGYTFGSGTRLTVV.

This clonotype was detected ten times or more. The rearrangement uses TRBV10-3 and TRBJ1-6; 8 bases align to TRBD1. The V gene's germline CDR1 is ENHRY and CDR2 SYGVKD. The CDR3 covers 16 residues. V lost 6 bases to trimming and J lost 7 bases; unmatched junction nucleotides: 11. This CDR3 reads CAIRAGQAKLNSPLHF. CDR3 in DNA: TGTGCCATCAGGGCGGGACAGGCTAAATTAAATTCACCCCTCCACTTT.

This chain links TRBV5-1 with TRBJ2-5; D is possibly TRBD1 (7 bases). In germline, CDR1 is SGHRS, CDR2 YFSETQ. This CDR3 is built from 14 residues. Trimming stripped 4 bases from V and 2 bases from J, with 12 bases between. The CDR3 sequence: CASSQGGGQETQYF. DNA of the CDR3: TGCGCCAGCAGCCAGGGGGGAGGACAAGAGACCCAGTACTTC.

This sequence joins TRBV2 and TRBJ1-5, with D hard to call. The ends were cut back, 6 bases at V and 2 bases at J, with 20 bases in the middle. CDR1 and CDR2 from the germline V gene are SNHLY and FYNNEI. The CDR3 has 17 residues. This chain's CDR3 is CASSALVGIKGNQPQHF. The CDR3 DNA reads as TGTGCCAGCAGCGCACTCGTGGGTATTAAAGGCAATCAGCCCCAGCATTTT.

A few counts support this clonotype. The chain recombines TRBV7-9 with TRBJ1-4; TRBD1 is a possible D gene (5 bases). Per the germline V gene, CDR1 is SEHNR and CDR2 is FQNEAQ (reference sequence). Trimming shortened V by 1 base and J by 5 bases, and 8 bases separated the two germline ends. The CDR3 has 14 amino acids. This chain's CDR3 is CASSLDRTNEKLFF. CDR3 nucleotides: TGTGCCAGCAGCTTAGACAGGACAAATGAAAAACTGTTTTTT.

J is TRBJ2-7 and V is TRBV5-5; D ambiguous. The germline V gene encodes CDR1 SGHKS and CDR2 YYEKEE (reference sequence). This CDR3 has 15 residues. V lost 0 bases and J 2 bases, leaving 12 bases between the germline ends. CDR3 bases: TGTGCCAGCAGCTTGGTGGTAGGGAATACCTACGAGCAGTACTTC. This encodes CASSLVVGNTYEQYF.

J is TRBJ2-1 and V is TRBV20-1; D is unresolved. Germline CDR1 and CDR2: DFQATT and SNEGSKA (reference sequence). The length of the CDR3 is 15 residues. V gave up 3 bases and J gave up 3 bases, with 15 bases separating them. DNA for the CDR3: TGCAGTGCTAGGGCCAACCGCGCGGTCTACAATGAGCAGTTCTTC. Translation gives CSARANRAVYNEQFF.

This clonotype was recorded a few times. CDR3 in amino acids: CASAKTRLAGVFEQYF. CDR3 bases: TGTGCCAGCGCCAAAACTCGACTAGCGGGAGTTTTCGAGCAGTACTTC. The chain carries TRBV27 and TRBJ2-7; 12 bases map to TRBD2. J was trimmed by 6 bases and V by 8 bases; bases with no gene match: 14. The CDR3 covers 16 residues. Per germline, CDR1 MNHEY and CDR2 SMNVEV (reference sequence).

J is TRBJ2-4 and V is TRBV12-3 or TRBV12-4, with a possible D match to TRBD2 (5 bases). The CDR3 is 14 amino acids. V lost 6 bases and J lost 7, with 16 bases in between. The CDR3 coding sequence is TGTGCCAGCAGCCTAGTTCGGGGTTTCAACATTCAGTACTTC. Its protein product is CASSLVRGFNIQYF.

The chain joins TRBV4-2 to TRBJ1-6; no clear D. V dropped 1 base and J dropped 7 bases, with 11 bases sitting between them. The germline gives CDR1 LGHNA, CDR2 YNFKEQ. The CDR3 runs to 15 residues. The CDR3 nucleotides are TGTGCCAGCAGCCAAGTAGGAGGGCTGAATTCACCCCTCCACTTT. Its translation: CASSQVGGLNSPLHF.

This clonotype was observed a few times. This chain connects TRBV10-3 to TRBJ2-1, with D unresolved. Deletions cut 10 bases from V and 8 bases from J, with 18 bases between. The CDR3 totals 13 residues. CDR1 ENHRY and CDR2 SYGVKD come from the germline V gene. CDR3 residues: CATLDGPGHEQFF. CDR3 bases: TGTGCCACCTTGGATGGTCCCGGCCATGAGCAGTTCTTC.

This clonotype has more than one count but fewer than ten. CDR3 region: CASSTWDRGRKETQYF. CDR3 nucleotide sequence: TGTGCCAGTAGTACCTGGGACAGGGGGCGCAAGGAGACCCAGTACTTC. The chain uses TRBV19 and TRBJ2-5, with 12 bases that match TRBD1. Losses at the gene ends were 4 bases for V and 5 bases for J; bases not matched to a gene: 8. CDR3 size: 16 residues. The germline V gene encodes CDR1 LNHDA and CDR2 SQIVND (reference sequence).

In this sample, this clonotype turned up a few times. The J gene is TRBJ2-3, the V gene TRBV3-1; 7 bases align to TRBD2. The CDR3 is made up of 15 amino acids. V gave up 4 bases and J gave up 5 bases; unmatched junction bases: 9. CDR1 is LGHDT and CDR2 is YNNKEL in the germline V gene (reference sequence). CDR3 nucleotides: TGTGCCAGCAGCCCCAAGGCGGGAGTTGGAGATACGCAGTATTTT. Protein: CASSPKAGVGDTQYF.

This clonotype has ten or more counts. The chain links TRBV5-1 to TRBJ2-7; 8 bases fit TRBD1. CDR1 and CDR2 from the germline V gene are SGHRS and YFSETQ. With 4 bases clipped from V and 0 bases from J, the junction kept 12 bases outside the gene matches. The CDR3 runs to 17 residues. As DNA, the CDR3 is TGCGCCAGCAGCGTTGGGACAGGCATACTCAGCTCCTACGAGCAGTACTTC. Its protein is CASSVGTGILSSYEQYF.

The rearrangement uses TRBV2 and TRBJ2-7; 10 positions match TRBD1. The end of the DNA aligns better with TRBJ2-5, so the J call may be wrong. Germline CDR1 is SNHLY and CDR2 is FYNNEI. The CDR3 is made up of 15 amino acids. This chain's CDR3 is CASSEEVGQGETQYF. The DNA for the CDR3 is TGTGCCAGCAGTGAAGAGGTGGGACAGGGGGAGACCCAGTACTTC.